A single T cell receptor (beta chain) is shown here with its context. What it binds is unknown. The germline V gene has CDR1 SGHVS and CDR2 FQNEAQ. CDR3 length: 14 residues. Trimming cost V 0 bases and J 7 bases; bases outside gene matches: 4. Blood draws occurred at baseline, cycle 4 day 1, and cycle 7 day 1. The source of the sample is a study of OX40 agonist ivuxolimab in advanced cancers. General observations from the study: Some of the lowest clonal expansion was seen in partial responders at 0.1-3.0 mg/kg. The mean number of expanded clones was higher in CD8+ T cells than in CD4+.

The protocol was immunoSEQ multiplex PCR, while the TCRdb copy is restricted to in-frame clones and leaves out a portion. The data show about 43,000 clones, approximately 90% seen once. The J gene is TRBJ1-1, the V gene TRBV7-8; 8 nucleotides agree with TRBD1. The sequence came from an adult with an advanced solid tumor such as melanoma, head and neck, liver or kidney cancer. This specimen consisted of CD4+ or CD8+ T cells sorted from blood, obtained in a trial of the OX40 agonist ivuxolimab. CDR3 region: CASSLAETGDEAFF. The CDR3 DNA is TGTGCCAGCAGCTTAGCCGAGACAGGGGATGAAGCTTTCTTT.